This TCR beta chain emerged from a study of blood T cell repertoires in COVID-19. Overall study context: Samples came from the United States, Italy and Spain, spanning acute and convalescent COVID-19.

As processed by the authors: Counts of nucleated cells, estimated from reference gene primer amplification, were obtained. Generated by immunoSEQ multiplex PCR, the TCRdb table keeps only in-frame clones and is missing some. V and J calls and clone size come straight from that table; D and trimming were deduced from the DNA. The sample holds about 98,000 clones, around 81% seen once. The receptor's source is a man aged 60 to 69 with acute or convalescent COVID-19. The material sequenced was peripheral blood.

Here the CDR3 reads CASIRGAEAFF. The CDR3 DNA reads TGTGCCAGCATCAGGGGGGCGGAAGCTTTCTTT. This chain joins TRBV27 and TRBJ1-1; 7 bases match TRBD1. V lost 7 bases to trimming and J lost 8 bases; unmatched junction nucleotides: 4. The germline V gene encodes CDR1 MNHEY and CDR2 SMNVEV (reference sequence). The CDR3 runs to 11 residues.